These 14 T cell receptor beta chains share one sample of origin, sequenced in a study of regulatory T cells in long-lasting Graves disease. Documented time point: persistent/refractory GD, antithyroid drugs over 5 years with positive TRAb. PBMCs were the source of the RNA used for TCR sequencing. Sequencing libraries for TCR beta were prepared with iRepertoire HTBI primers and Arm-PCR of CDR3 regions. TCRdb ran MiXCR on the multiplex PCR reads and lists one entry per CDR3 protein. The data contain a few hundred thousand distinct CDR3 sequences, around 24% of them singletons. This specimen consisted of peripheral blood mononuclear cells (PBMCs), obtained when the disease was refractory, from a patient treated with antithyroid drugs. The source is a female donor with Graves disease.

This clonotype occurred many times. This chain connects TRBV12-3 or TRBV12-4 to TRBJ2-5; possibly TRBD1 for D (6 bases). Trimming shortened V by 2 bases and J by 4 bases, and 14 bases separated the two germline ends. The CDR3 loop spans 15 amino acids. CDR3 sequence reads: CASSLPQGRGETQYF. For the CDR3, the DNA is TGTGCCAGCAGTTTACCACAGGGAAGGGGAGAGACCCAGTACTTC.

The chain employs TRBV5-1 and TRBJ2-1; 9 bases line up with TRBD1. The CDR3 has 15 residues. The germline V gene has CDR1 SGHRS and CDR2 YFSETQ. The junction had 7 bases not matched to a gene; V was cut back by 4 bases and J by 5 bases. The CDR3 loop is CASSGRDRANNEQFF. The DNA for the CDR3 is TGCGCCAGCAGCGGCCGGGACAGGGCTAACAATGAGCAGTTCTTC.

A remark on this clonotype: One junction end disagrees with the germline gene, perhaps due to a read error. The rearrangement links TRBV15 to TRBJ2-2; 8 bases are a match to TRBD1. The CDR3 spans 16 residues. Germline CDR1 and CDR2: LNHNV and YYDKDF (reference sequence). CDR3 DNA: TGTGCCGCCAGCAGCGAAGAGACAGGGGATCTCGGGGAGCTGTTTTTT. Translated: CAASSEETGDLGELFF. The whole variable domain, remainder taken from reference TRBV15 and TRBJ2-2, is DAMVIQNPRYQVTQFGKPVTLSCSQTLNHNVMYWYQQKSSQAPKLLFHYYDKDFNNEADTPDNFQSRRPNTSFCFLDIRSPGLGDTAMYLCAASSEETGDLGELFFGEGSRLTVL.

This clonotype has ten or more counts. Here the CDR3 DNA reads TGTGCCAGCAGTTTGTCAGCGGGAGGTAGTTCCTACGAGCAGTACTTC. It codes for CASSLSAGGSSYEQYF. This chain joins TRBV27 and TRBJ2-7; 9 bases map to TRBD2. J lost 1 base, V lost 3 bases, and 7 bases had no gene match. Germline CDR1 MNHEY, CDR2 SMNVEV (reference sequence). The CDR3 contains 16 residues.

This clonotype was seen a few times. The J gene is TRBJ1-2, the V gene TRBV5-5, with 8 bases that match TRBD1. Per the germline V gene, CDR1 is SGHKS and CDR2 is YYEKEE (reference sequence). J lost 5 bases, V lost 4 bases, and 10 bases had no gene match. CDR3 length equals 15 residues. This chain's CDR3 is CASSPKGQARYGYTF. For the CDR3, the DNA is TGTGCCAGCAGCCCAAAGGGACAGGCTCGGTATGGCTACACCTTC.

This clonotype has only a few counts. The chain joins TRBV29-1 to TRBJ2-7, with TRBD2 identical over 7 bases. The germline CDR1 and CDR2 sequences are SQVTM and ANQGSEA. The CDR3 loop spans 13 amino acids. J lost 3 bases, V lost 3 bases, and 5 bases had no gene match. The CDR3 reads CSVEGSGNYEQYF. CDR3 DNA sequence: TGCAGCGTTGAGGGGAGCGGGAACTACGAGCAGTACTTC.

The chain links TRBV7-2 to TRBJ2-2; D is perhaps TRBD2 (6 bases). The CDR3 runs 16 residues. Trimming pared 4 bases from V and 4 bases from J, leaving 16 bases between. From germline, CDR1 is SGHTA and CDR2 FQGNSA. CDR3 DNA: TGTGCCAGCAGCTCGGACGCGGGACCTCCCACCGGGGAGCTGTTTTTT. Amino acid sequence: CASSSDAGPPTGELFF.

This clonotype was counted ten times or more. The chain links TRBV6-5 to TRBJ2-5; D is undetermined. The CDR3 length is 16 residues. Germline V gene lookup returns CDR1 MNHEY and CDR2 SVGAGI. Between the trimmed V and J ends, which lost 2 bases and 2 bases, there was a span of 15 bases. The CDR3: CASSYLLDGPQETQYF. The CDR3 DNA reads TGTGCCAGCAGTTACCTTTTGGACGGACCTCAAGAGACCCAGTACTTC.

This clonotype came up once. The CDR3 region is CASSFTPGQGALETQYF. The CDR3 DNA reads TGCGCCAGCAGCTTCACTCCAGGACAGGGGGCCCTGGAGACCCAGTACTTC. The chain employs TRBV5-1 and TRBJ2-5; TRBD1 matches 11 bases. Germline trimming cut 2 bases from V and 5 bases from J; bases unmatched to any gene: 11. CDR1 and CDR2 (germline): SGHRS, YFSETQ. The CDR3 has 17 amino acids.

This clonotype was observed at least ten times. The chain recombines TRBV2 with TRBJ1-1; D ambiguous. Germline V gene data show CDR1 as SNHLY and CDR2 as FYNNEI. The V and J ends lost 8 bases and 2 bases respectively, with 12 bases between them. The CDR3 sequence is 13 residues long. CDR3 amino acids: CASADDTNTEAFF. The CDR3 nucleotides read TGTGCCAGCGCAGATGACACAAACACTGAAGCTTTCTTT.

To note about this clonotype: A much larger clone differs from this one at a single base, so this may be a read error. The chain has TRBV28 and TRBJ2-5; TRBD1 matches at 8 bases. The V gene's germline CDR1 is MDHEN and CDR2 SYDVKM. V was pared by 5 bases and J by 4 bases, with 9 bases of the junction left unmatched. The CDR3 totals 15 residues. For the CDR3, the DNA is TGTGCCAGCAGTATGTCGGGACAGGTCCCAGAGACCCAGTACTTC. It is translated as CASSMSGQVPETQYF.

This clonotype was counted a few times. The chain combines TRBV20-1 with TRBJ2-7; 8 bases are shared with TRBD2. The CDR3 contains 16 residues. Per germline, CDR1 DFQATT and CDR2 SNEGSKA (reference sequence). The ends lost 0 bases at V and 2 bases at J; junction bases unmatched: 9. The CDR3 reads CSARDTSLAGPYEQYF. CDR3 coding DNA: TGCAGTGCTAGAGATACGAGCCTAGCGGGTCCCTACGAGCAGTACTTC.

The rearrangement links TRBV27 to TRBJ1-1; D possibly corresponds to TRBD1 (5 bases). V was shortened by 5 bases and J by 4 bases, with 17 bases between the two germline ends. Germline V gene lookup returns CDR1 MNHEY and CDR2 SMNVEV (reference sequence). The CDR3 spans 15 residues. CDR3 sequence reads: CASSMDTSMGTEAFF. In DNA, the CDR3 is TGTGCCAGCAGTATGGACACCTCGATGGGCACTGAAGCTTTCTTT.

In regard to this clonotype: This may come from a read error, since a much larger clone is one base off. The chain couples TRBV10-3 to TRBJ1-1, with D unclear. Trimming removed 3 bases at V and 8 bases at J, with 16 bases between. Germline V gives CDR1 ENHRY, CDR2 SYGVKD. This CDR3 region has 14 residues. The CDR3 here is CAISEPPMVGEAFF. The CDR3 DNA reads TGTGCCATCAGTGAACCCCCCATGGTAGGAGAAGCTTTCTTT.